These 9 T cell receptor beta chains originate from one sample sequenced in a study of T cells after yellow fever vaccination. Via MiXCR, TCRdb re-called the 5' RACE reads, giving one row per CDR3 protein. The sample has hundreds of thousands of distinct CDR3 sequences; around 8.1% are singletons. The material was PBMCs, obtained about 49 days after the first yellow fever vaccination. All receptors derive from a man between 18 and 35 years old who received the YFV17D yellow fever vaccine.

This clonotype was counted between two and nine times. The rearrangement links TRBV25-1 to TRBJ2-1; D not resolved. This CDR3 comprises 14 residues. From germline, CDR1 is MGHDK and CDR2 SYGVNS. V was clipped by 0 bases and J by 6 bases, with 9 bases between them. For the CDR3, the DNA is TGTGCCAGCAGTGAATATTCGACGGCCAATGAGCAGTTCTTC. Translating gives CASSEYSTANEQFF.

This chain links TRBV29-1 with TRBJ2-3; D unresolved. Germline CDR1 is SQVTM and CDR2 is ANQGSEA. CDR3 length: 14 amino acids. V lost 1 base and J 0 bases, leaving 8 bases between the germline ends. CDR3 nucleotide sequence: TGCAGCGTTGAAGGGCGCATGAGCACAGATACGCAGTATTTT. Translating it yields CSVEGRMSTDTQYF.

Many counts were recorded for this clonotype. The genes are TRBV5-1 and TRBJ2-3; no reliable D call. V was shortened by 1 base and J by 0 bases, with 12 bases between the two germline ends. Per germline, CDR1 SGHRS and CDR2 YFSETQ. There are 16 residues in the CDR3. The DNA of the CDR3 is TGCGCCAGCAGCTTGTTTACGGCATCTAGCACAGATACGCAGTATTTT. It translates to CASSLFTASSTDTQYF.

This clonotype was recorded many times. The chain joins TRBV4-3 to TRBJ2-3; D ambiguous. Germline CDR1 and CDR2: LGHNA and YSLEER. The V end was cut by 0 bases, the J end by 6 bases, with 13 bases between. The CDR3 covers 15 residues. The CDR3 DNA sequence: TGCGCCAGCAGCCAAGAAAGCCCCCTTGGGGATACGCAGTATTTT. Amino acid sequence: CASSQESPLGDTQYF.

The V call is TRBV4-3, the J call TRBJ2-3, with a tentative D call TRBD2 (6 bases). Germline V lookup: CDR1 LGHNA, CDR2 YSLEER. The CDR3 is made up of 16 amino acids. V was cut by 0 bases and J by 2 bases, with 12 bases left in between. The CDR3: CASSQEFRGITDTQYF. The CDR3 nucleotides are TGCGCCAGCAGCCAAGAGTTCCGGGGGATCACAGATACGCAGTATTTT.

The rearrangement joins TRBV6-2 or TRBV6-3 to TRBJ1-6, with no clear D. The ends were cut back, 0 bases at V and 7 bases at J, with 10 bases in the middle. The CDR3 contains 15 residues. The V gene's germline CDR1 is MNHEY and CDR2 SVGEGT. This chain's CDR3 is CASSYSAKRNSPLHF. The CDR3 DNA reads TGTGCCAGCAGTTACTCCGCGAAACGGAATTCACCCCTCCACTTT.

This clonotype was observed a handful of times. The chain links TRBV6-5 to TRBJ2-3; weak D call: TRBD2 (5 bases). Germline V gene lookup returns CDR1 MNHEY and CDR2 SVGAGI. The CDR3 runs 15 residues. Trimming left V 5 bases short and J 0 bases short, with 12 bases between. The CDR3 here is CASSLRTGSTDTQYF. The CDR3 DNA follows: TGTGCCAGCAGTCTCAGGACTGGAAGCACAGATACGCAGTATTTT.

A few counts support this clonotype. This sequence joins TRBV7-2 and TRBJ1-2; 9 nucleotides agree with TRBD1. V was clipped by 5 bases and J by 0 bases; unmatched bases: 10. Germline CDR1 SGHTA, CDR2 FQGNSA. The CDR3 is 17 amino acids. Here the CDR3 reads CASSAQTGGFTNYGYTF. The CDR3 DNA sequence: TGTGCCAGCAGCGCGCAAACAGGGGGCTTTACTAACTATGGCTACACCTTC.

This clonotype was detected only a few times. The chain couples TRBV4-3 to TRBJ2-5, with 13 bases matching TRBD2. This CDR3 has 14 amino acids. Trimming took 0 bases from V and 12 from J; bases not matched to a gene: 4. Germline CDR1 and CDR2: LGHNA and YSLEER. CDR3 sequence reads: CASSQETSGGPKYF. CDR3 bases: TGCGCCAGCAGCCAAGAGACTAGCGGGGGGCCTAAGTACTTC.